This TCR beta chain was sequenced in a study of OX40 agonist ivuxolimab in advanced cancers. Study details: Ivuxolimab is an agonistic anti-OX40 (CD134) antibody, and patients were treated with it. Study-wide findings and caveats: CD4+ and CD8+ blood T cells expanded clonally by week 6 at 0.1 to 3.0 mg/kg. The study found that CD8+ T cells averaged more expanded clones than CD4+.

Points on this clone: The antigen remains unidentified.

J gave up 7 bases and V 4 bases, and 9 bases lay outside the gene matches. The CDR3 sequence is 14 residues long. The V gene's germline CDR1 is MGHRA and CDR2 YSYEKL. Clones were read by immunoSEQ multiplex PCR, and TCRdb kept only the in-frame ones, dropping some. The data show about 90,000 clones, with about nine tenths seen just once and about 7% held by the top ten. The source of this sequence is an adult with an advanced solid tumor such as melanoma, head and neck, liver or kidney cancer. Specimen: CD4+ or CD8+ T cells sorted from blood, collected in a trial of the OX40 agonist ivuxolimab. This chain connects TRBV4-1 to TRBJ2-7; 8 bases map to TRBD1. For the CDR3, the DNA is TGCGCCAGCAGCCCGTGGACAGGGTATCGGGAGCAGTACTTC. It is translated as CASSPWTGYREQYF.